The text below deals with one TCR beta chain. The antigen remains unidentified. The data derive from a study of T cell responses to AZD1222 COVID-19 vaccine. Overall study: Second doses that came at about 4 or about 12 weeks were put together.

Some clones are missing from TCRdb's copy, which holds only in-frame ones; the method was immunoSEQ multiplex PCR. Of 140,000 to 150,000 clones detected, approximately 89% appear once; the ten largest clones hold 4% to 6%. The CDR3 loop spans 16 amino acids. V gave up 3 bases and J gave up 1 base, with 13 bases separating them. Per the germline V gene, CDR1 is LNHDA and CDR2 is SQIVND (reference sequence). Overall study findings and caveats: None of the repertoires were sampled until the peak T cell response had passed.

Sequenced material: peripheral blood, taken on day 0 of AZD1222 vaccination. The origin of this receptor is an adult in good health. The rearrangement uses TRBV19 and TRBJ2-1; D remains ambiguous. The CDR3 spells CASSMGSRFSYNEQFF. In DNA, the CDR3 is TGTGCCAGTAGTATGGGCTCTAGGTTTTCCTACAATGAGCAGTTCTTC.